These 21 T cell receptor beta chains share one sample of origin, sequenced in a study of shared clonotypes between healthy human individuals. Assay used: immunoSEQ multiplex PCR; TCRdb lists only in-frame clones, some missing. The top ten hold more than 1.5% of the sample, which has under 850,000 clones, approximately 72% seen once. Sequencing input: memory CD4+ T cells sorted from blood. Noted subset: CD45RA-negative fraction. The source is a woman in her 30s in good health.

V and J are TRBV7-7 and TRBJ1-6; TRBD1 might be the D (5 bases). The CDR3 runs to 15 residues. Germline V gives CDR1 SSHAT, CDR2 FNYEAQ (reference sequence). Trimming removed 5 bases from V and 9 bases from J, with 17 bases in between. The CDR3 nucleotides are TGTGCCAGCAGCCTACTTTCAGGGCCCGGTTCACCCCTCCACTTT. This encodes CASSLLSGPGSPLHF.

The J gene is TRBJ1-2, the V gene TRBV19; no clear D. Germline V CDR1 and CDR2: LNHDA, SQIVND (reference sequence). The V and J ends lost 5 bases and 0 bases respectively, with 7 bases between them. This CDR3 has 13 amino acids. The CDR3 nucleotides are TGTGCCAGTAGTTTGTCACCTAACTATGGCTACACCTTC. This encodes CASSLSPNYGYTF.

The rearrangement joins TRBV20-1 to TRBJ2-1, with D maybe TRBD2 (7 bases). CDR1 DFQATT and CDR2 SNEGSKA come from the germline V gene (reference sequence). This CDR3 region has 11 residues. CDR3 nucleotide sequence: TGCAGCATTCGGGGGGCGAATGAGCAGTTCTTC. This translates into CSIRGANEQFF.

The chain links TRBV6-5 to TRBJ2-7; 9 positions agree with TRBD1. Per germline, CDR1 MNHEY and CDR2 SVGAGI. Germline trimming cut 5 bases from V and 9 bases from J; bases unmatched to any gene: 8. The CDR3 covers 13 residues. In DNA form, the CDR3 reads TGTGCCAGCAGTGAACAGGGGGCAGCGGGGCAGTACTTC. Protein: CASSEQGAAGQYF.

The chain carries TRBV2 and TRBJ1-2; no reliable D call. The CDR3 has 15 amino acids. Trimming cost V 6 bases and J 4 bases, with 18 bases left between them. Germline CDR1 and CDR2: SNHLY and FYNNEI. CDR3 residues: CASSPRGGSGYGYTF. The CDR3 DNA reads TGTGCCAGCAGCCCCCGGGGAGGGTCGGGCTATGGCTACACCTTC.

This clone showed up many times. This CDR3 is CASSRGWANYGYTF. CDR3 nucleotide sequence: TGCGCCAGCAGCCGCGGCTGGGCAAACTATGGCTACACCTTC. The chain links TRBV5-1 to TRBJ1-2; the D is unclear. The CDR3 length is 14 residues. Trimming left V 4 bases short and J 2 bases short, with 12 bases between. The germline V gene encodes CDR1 SGHRS and CDR2 YFSETQ.

The chain uses TRBV2 and TRBJ2-7, with a weak D call TRBD1 (6 bases). The CDR3 loop spans 13 amino acids. The germline V gene encodes CDR1 SNHLY and CDR2 FYNNEI. Trimming stripped 6 bases from V and 6 bases from J, with 15 bases between. Here the CDR3 DNA reads TGTGCCAGCAGAGGACAGCTAATAGCCGAGCAGTACTTC. This codes for CASRGQLIAEQYF.

The chain joins TRBV15 to TRBJ2-7, with a weak D call TRBD1 (7 bases). Germline V gives CDR1 LNHNV, CDR2 YYDKDF (reference sequence). The CDR3 length is 15 residues. The germline V and J ends were trimmed by 1 base and 6 bases, with 16 bases remaining between them. As DNA, the CDR3 is TGTGCCACCAGCAGAGGGACTTACAGGGGAGGCGAGCAGTACTTC. The encoded protein is CATSRGTYRGGEQYF.

The chain is built from TRBV6-5 and TRBJ1-1; 8 bases match TRBD1. The CDR3 totals 13 residues. Trimming removed 8 bases from V and 5 bases from J; junction bases left unmatched: 7. Per germline, CDR1 MNHEY and CDR2 SVGAGI. CDR3 amino acids: CASCGQGLTEAFF. CDR3 DNA: TGTGCCAGCTGTGGACAGGGATTGACTGAAGCTTTCTTT.

This clone was counted only a few times. The chain links TRBV6-4 to TRBJ2-4, with 7 bases fitting TRBD2. The CDR3 totals 18 residues. Germline V gene data show CDR1 as MRHNA and CDR2 as SNTAGT. The trim removed 0 bases at V and 3 bases at J, leaving 11 bases unmatched. CDR3 sequence: CASSDSTLRRENKNIQYF. For the CDR3, the DNA is TGTGCCAGCAGTGACTCGACGCTTAGGCGGGAGAACAAAAACATTCAGTACTTC.

The J gene is TRBJ2-7, the V gene TRBV25-1, with 10 positions matching TRBD2. Per the germline V gene, CDR1 is MGHDK and CDR2 is SYGVNS. The ends lost 7 bases at V and 3 bases at J; junction bases unmatched: 9. The CDR3 is 15 amino acids. CDR3 sequence (DNA): TGTGCCAGCACCCCGGGAACTAGCGGGGACTACGAGCAGTACTTC. It yields the protein CASTPGTSGDYEQYF.

The chain couples TRBV19 to TRBJ2-5, with D possibly TRBD2 on 6 matching bases. Trimming stripped 3 bases from V and 2 bases from J, with 13 bases between. Germline values: CDR1 LNHDA, CDR2 SQIVND (reference sequence). There are 15 residues in the CDR3. The CDR3 region has the DNA TGTGCCAGTAGTATGGGCGCGGCGGGACAAGAGACCCAGTACTTC. It codes for CASSMGAAGQETQYF. Supplemented by reference TRBV19 and TRBJ2-5, the full variable domain reads DGGITQSPKYLFRKEGQNVTLSCEQNLNHDAMYWYRQDPGQGLRLIYYSQIVNDFQKGDIAEGYSVSREKKESFPLTVTSAQKNPTAFYLCASSMGAAGQETQYFGPGTRLLVL.

This clone was observed many times. V gene TRBV10-2 combines with J gene TRBJ2-3; 10 nucleotides agree with TRBD2. CDR3 length equals 14 residues. With V trimmed by 3 bases and J by 8 bases, 5 bases remained unmatched. The germline V gene has CDR1 WSHSY and CDR2 SAAADI. CDR3: CASSEAGGSATQYF. The CDR3 nucleotides read TGCGCCAGCAGTGAAGCGGGAGGGTCGGCTACGCAGTATTTT.

This clone was observed a handful of times. The chain uses TRBV28 and TRBJ1-2; D remains unclear. V lost 6 bases to trimming and J lost 4 bases, with 9 bases between them. This CDR3 has 12 residues. CDR1 and CDR2 from the germline V gene are MDHEN and SYDVKM. In DNA, the CDR3 is TGTGCCAGCAGCAAGGCGGTCTATGGCTACACCTTC. It is translated as CASSKAVYGYTF.

J is TRBJ1-4 and V is TRBV5-1, with 8 bases that match TRBD1. This CDR3 has 14 amino acids. Germline CDR1 is SGHRS and CDR2 is YFSETQ. J was trimmed by 5 bases and V by 5 bases; bases with no gene match: 5. CDR3 loop: CASSGQGENEKLFF. The CDR3 region has the DNA TGCGCCAGCAGTGGACAGGGAGAGAATGAAAAACTGTTTTTT.

Many counts were recorded for this clone. The rearrangement joins TRBV4-1 to TRBJ2-3; TRBD2 aligns across 14 bases. The CDR3 spans 18 residues. Germline V CDR1 and CDR2: MGHRA, YSYEKL. The ends lost 5 bases at V and 4 bases at J; junction bases unmatched: 11. CDR3 sequence (DNA): TGCGCCAGCAGCGGTAGCGGGACTAGCGGGAGCATCCCAGATACGCAGTATTTT. This gives the protein CASSGSGTSGSIPDTQYF.

The rearrangement uses TRBV29-1 and TRBJ1-1; possibly TRBD1 for D (5 bases). Germline assignment: CDR1 SQVTM and CDR2 ANQGSEA. The V end was cut by 7 bases, the J end by 2 bases, with 14 bases between. This CDR3 has 13 amino acids. Written as DNA, the CDR3 is TGCAGCGCCAAACGACAGCGTAACACTGAAGCTTTCTTT. Encoded protein: CSAKRQRNTEAFF.

The chain joins TRBV6-1 to TRBJ2-1; 8 positions agree with TRBD2. The germline CDR1 and CDR2 sequences are MNHNS and SASEGT. The CDR3 runs to 16 residues. Trimming took 6 bases from V and 6 from J; bases not matched to a gene: 13. The DNA for the CDR3 is TGTGCCAGCAGCGAATGGGGACGGGAGGGCTTCAATGAGCAGTTCTTC. It is translated as CASSEWGREGFNEQFF.

This clone has more than one count but fewer than ten. V is TRBV19 and J is TRBJ2-6; D unclear. The ends were cut back, 4 bases at V and 2 bases at J, with 12 bases in the middle. This CDR3 region has 16 residues. Germline assignment: CDR1 LNHDA and CDR2 SQIVND (reference sequence). CDR3: CASSTEPIAGANVLTF. CDR3 nucleotide sequence: TGTGCCAGTAGTACTGAGCCTATAGCTGGGGCCAACGTCCTGACTTTC.

The CDR3 bases are TGTGCCTGGAGTCCCTTGGTCCTTAAAGGGGAGCAGTACTTC. Translated, it gives CAWSPLVLKGEQYF. The chain uses TRBV30 and TRBJ2-7; D is undetermined. V shed 2 bases and J shed 7 bases, with 18 bases lying between them. Germline assignment: CDR1 GTSNPN and CDR2 SVGIG (reference sequence). The CDR3 loop spans 14 amino acids.

This clone was observed a handful of times. This CDR3 reads CASSSDPGGAYNEQFF. The CDR3 nucleotides are TGTGCCAGCAGCTCAGACCCAGGGGGAGCCTACAATGAGCAGTTCTTC. V gene TRBV7-8 combines with J gene TRBJ2-1; TRBD1 matches at 7 bases. Unmatched junction bases numbered 8, after V lost 4 bases and J lost 2 bases. The CDR3 consists of 16 residues. Germline loops: CDR1 SGHVS, CDR2 FQNEAQ.